These T cell receptor beta chains were read from a single sample in a study of blood T cell repertoires in COVID-19. Profiling relied on immunoSEQ multiplex PCR, and the TCRdb table lists in-frame clones only, not all of them. This sample has approximately 100,000 clones, with roughly 85% found just once. The sequencing sample was made of peripheral blood. These TCRs come from a woman in her 70s with active or convalescent COVID-19. Both conserved end residues are part of each CDR3. The order of the fields is J gene, V gene, D gene, clone size, CDR3 DNA, CDR3 protein. A D gene is named only where the DNA matches it firmly. Clone size is not always given. Where it is, it says once, few, many or a class for expanded clones.

>TRBJ1-1|TRBV10-3|.|.
TGTGCCATCAGTGGTACTTCGGGCGGGGGCGCTTTCTTT
CAISGTSGGGAFF
>TRBJ1-1|TRBV5-6|.|.
TGTGCCAGCAGCTTGGTGGTATCGGGTTTGAACACTGAAGCTTTCTTT
CASSLVVSGLNTEAFF
>TRBJ2-5|TRBV28|TRBD1|.
TGTGCCAGCAGTTTGCCAGGGGGAGACCAAGAGACCCAGTACTTC
CASSLPGGDQETQYF
>TRBJ1-3|TRBV10-3|TRBD1|.
TGTGCCATCAGTGAACGACAGGGGGGAAACACCATATATTTT
CAISERQGGNTIYF
>TRBJ2-5|TRBV5-1|.|few
TGCGCCAGCAGCTTGGAAAGTGCCGGGAAAGAGACCCAGTACTTC
CASSLESAGKETQYF
>TRBJ2-3|TRBV12-5|.|.
TGTGCTAGTGGTGGGCGTTCGGATACGCAGTATTTT
CASGGRSDTQYF
>TRBJ1-2|TRBV5-6|.|.
TGTGCCAGCAGCTTGGGTTCAAGGGGCGGCTTTAGTGGCTACACCTTC
CASSLGSRGGFSGYTF
>TRBJ1-3|TRBV4-1|.|.
TGCGCCAGCAGCCAGATGGGAGGGACTGGAAACACCATATATTTT
CASSQMGGTGNTIYF
>TRBJ1-2|TRBV20-1|.|.
TGCAGTGCCCCGGGGGGAGGTGGCTACACCTTC
CSAPGGGGYTF
>TRBJ1-3|TRBV11-2|.|once
TGTGCCAGCAGCTTTTTCGTCCGGGTAGGGGCCTCTGGAAACACCATATATTTT
CASSFFVRVGASGNTIYF
>TRBJ2-5|TRBV6-5|TRBD1|.
TGTGCCAGCAGCAAAAGGACAGGCCAAGAGACCCAGTACTTC
CASSKRTGQETQYF
>TRBJ1-4|TRBV28|TRBD1|.
TGTGCCAGCAGGACAGGGAATGAAAAACTGTTTTTT
CASRTGNEKLFF
>TRBJ2-3|TRBV12-3/TRBV12-4|.|.
.
CASSFALGSDSF
>TRBJ2-1|TRBV15|TRBD1|.
TGTGCCACCAGCACGGGACAGGGGTATAATGAGCAGTTCTTC
CATSTGQGYNEQFF
>TRBJ1-4|TRBV6-5|TRBD1|once
TGTGCCAGCAGCTCGGACAGGGTAAATGAAAAACTGTTTTTT
CASSSDRVNEKLFF
>TRBJ2-6|TRBV28|TRBD1|.
TGTGCCAGCAGTTTAATCGGGACAGCCTTTAGGGGGGCCAACGTCCTGACTTTC
CASSLIGTAFRGANVLTF
>TRBJ2-1|TRBV6-5|.|.
TGTGCCAGCACCGACAGCTCAGGTGACGATGAGCAGTTCTTC
CASTDSSGDDEQFF
>TRBJ2-4|TRBV28|TRBD2|once
TGTGCCAGCAGTCCGTGGGAGGGCCCGGACATTCAGTACTTC
CASSPWEGPDIQYF
>TRBJ2-7|TRBV5-4|.|.
TGTGCCAGCAGCTTGGATGAGACTAGGGGACGCGAGCAGTACTTC
CASSLDETRGREQYF
>TRBJ2-3|TRBV28|TRBD1|.
TGTGCCAGCAGTTTATCAGACAGGGTCACAGATACGCAGTATTTT
CASSLSDRVTDTQYF
>TRBJ1-1|TRBV29-1|.|once
TGCAGCGTTGCCTCCAGGGAGAACACTGAAGCTTTCTTT
CSVASRENTEAFF
>TRBJ2-7|TRBV7-2|.|.
TGTGCCAGTTCGGACATCGGATACGAGCAGTACTTC
CASSDIGYEQYF
>TRBJ1-5|TRBV5-5|.|.
TGTGCCAGCAGCCCGGTGGGGCGGAACAATCAGCCCCAGCATTTT
CASSPVGRNNQPQHF
>TRBJ1-2|TRBV5-4|.|once
TGTGCCAGCAGCTTGGCACAGGGTTTGGACTATGGCTACACCTTC
CASSLAQGLDYGYTF
>TRBJ1-1|TRBV15|.|.
TGTGCCACCAGCAGAGATGGAGCGGAGAACACTGAAGCTTTCTTT
CATSRDGAENTEAFF
>TRBJ2-7|TRBV11-2|TRBD1|.
TGTGCCAGCAGCTACCGGACCAGACAGGGGCGATACGAGCAGTACTTC
CASSYRTRQGRYEQYF
>TRBJ2-7|TRBV10-2|TRBD2|.
TGCGCCAGCAGTTCCGTAGCGGGGGACTCCTACGAGCAGTACTTC
CASSSVAGDSYEQYF
>TRBJ2-2|TRBV7-2|.|.
TGTGCCAGCAGCCTAAGGAACACCGGGGAGCTGTTTTTT
CASSLRNTGELFF
>TRBJ1-1|TRBV6-5|.|once
TGTGCCAGCATAGCACGGGGAGGCGCATCTGAAGCTTTCTTT
CASIARGGASEAFF
>TRBJ2-2|TRBV14|.|.
TGTGCCAGCAGCACCCGCGGCACCGGGGAGCTGTTTTTT
CASSTRGTGELFF
>TRBJ2-7|TRBV7-2|.|few
TGTGCCAGCAGCTTAGTTGAGTCCTACGAGCAGTACTTC
CASSLVESYEQYF
>TRBJ2-5|TRBV5-4|TRBD2|.
TGTGCCAGCAGCTTGCCTAGCGGAGGCGGAGAGACCCAGTACTTC
CASSLPSGGGETQYF
>TRBJ1-6|TRBV30|.|.
TGTGCCTGGACTAAATTTGGGGCGGCCAGCTCCTATAATTCACCCCTCCACTTT
CAWTKFGAASSYNSPLHF
>TRBJ1-5|TRBV6-5|.|.
TGTGCCAGCAGTTATGACACCAATAGCAATCAGCCCCAGCATTTT
CASSYDTNSNQPQHF
>TRBJ2-2|TRBV2|TRBD2|.
TGTGCCAGTCGGACTAGCGGGACCGGGGAGCTGTTTTTT
CASRTSGTGELFF